Detailed here is one T cell receptor (beta chain). Antigen unknown. The protocol was immunoSEQ multiplex PCR, while the TCRdb copy is restricted to in-frame clones and leaves out a portion. The repertoire holds about 590,000 clones, with 95% as singletons. The sample is drawn from a study of shared clonotypes between healthy human individuals. The study's findings and limits: Compared with memory subsets, naive subsets generally had larger estimated richness.

Naivety among CD8 cells was defined by CD45RO negativity and positive CCR7 selection, thereby excluding terminally differentiated effector memory CD45RA+ cells. CDR3 length: 15 amino acids. The germline V gene encodes CDR1 MNHEY and CDR2 SMNVEV (reference sequence). Trimming stripped 3 bases from V and 2 bases from J, with 13 bases between. Specimen: naive CD8+ T cells sorted from blood. This receptor was obtained from a woman between 25 and 40 years old in good health. This chain joins TRBV27 and TRBJ1-2; a possible D gene is TRBD1 (5 bases). The CDR3 bases are TGTGCCAGCAGTTTCGGGCAGGGATGGAACTATGGCTACACCTTC. Its translation: CASSFGQGWNYGYTF.